Listed here are 22 T cell receptor beta chains from one sample, sequenced in a study of cytotoxic CD8 clonotypes in ibrutinib-treated CLL. Produced via immunoSEQ multiplex PCR; TCRdb's table is partial and in-frame only. Of 330,000 or so clones in the sample, roughly 71% were seen once. Sequences were derived from PBMCs, sampled after 36 months of ibrutinib treatment. The receptors shown here come from a human donor with chronic lymphocytic leukemia.

The J gene is TRBJ1-1, the V gene TRBV5-1; the match to TRBD1 covers 7 bases. J was trimmed by 2 bases and V by 4 bases; bases with no gene match: 5. The CDR3 is made up of 14 amino acids. Germline V gives CDR1 SGHRS, CDR2 YFSETQ. DNA for the CDR3: TGCGCCAGCAGCAAGACAGGGAGCAACACTGAAGCTTTCTTT. Encoded protein: CASSKTGSNTEAFF.

This rearrangement joins TRBV28 to TRBJ1-1, with a tentative D call TRBD1 (5 bases). V was shortened by 4 bases and J by 5 bases, with 14 bases between the two germline ends. The CDR3 sequence is 14 residues long. The germline V gene has CDR1 MDHEN and CDR2 SYDVKM. CDR3 DNA sequence: TGTGCCAGCAGTTCCCCCGCCGGGGGAACTGAAGCTTTCTTT. It encodes CASSSPAGGTEAFF.

V usage is TRBV5-6 and J usage is TRBJ1-4, with D unclear. Trimming shortened V by 3 bases and J by 6 bases, and 15 bases separated the two germline ends. The CDR3 has 15 residues. The V gene's germline CDR1 is SGHDT and CDR2 YYEEEE. CDR3 sequence: CASSSWGGPYEKLFF. Written as DNA, the CDR3 is TGTGCCAGCAGCTCTTGGGGTGGGCCCTATGAAAAACTGTTTTTT.

This sequence joins TRBV9 and TRBJ2-5, with 8 bases aligning to TRBD1. With 2 bases clipped from V and 4 bases from J, the junction kept 10 bases outside the gene matches. Germline loops: CDR1 SGDLS, CDR2 YYNGEE. CDR3 length equals 16 residues. The CDR3 nucleotides are TGTGCCAGCAGCGTTCCCGCAGGGGGCATGGGAGAGACCCAGTACTTC. Translating it yields CASSVPAGGMGETQYF.

The V and J genes are TRBV7-2 and TRBJ2-1; 7 nucleotides align to TRBD2. The CDR3 is 17 residues long. Unmatched junction bases numbered 10, after V lost 5 bases and J lost 0 bases. The V gene's germline CDR1 is SGHTA and CDR2 FQGNSA. CDR3 sequence (DNA): TGTGCCAGCAGCCAGGTCCCGGCGGGAGTCTCCTACAATGAGCAGTTCTTC. Translation: CASSQVPAGVSYNEQFF.

The sample holds a few counts of this clone. The chain couples TRBV7-9 to TRBJ1-2; D unclear. This CDR3 has 16 residues. Per germline, CDR1 SEHNR and CDR2 FQNEAQ (reference sequence). V gave up 5 bases and J gave up 4 bases, with 20 bases separating them. CDR3 DNA sequence: TGTGCCAGCAGCCCTCCTTGGGGTCGTCTGTCCTATGGCTACACCTTC. This codes for CASSPPWGRLSYGYTF.

The chain couples TRBV19 to TRBJ1-3, with 7 bases matching TRBD1. J was trimmed by 2 bases and V by 4 bases; bases with no gene match: 2. Germline lookup yields CDR1 LNHDA and CDR2 SQIVND (reference sequence). This CDR3 is built from 14 residues. CDR3 nucleotide sequence: TGTGCCAGTAGTACGACAGGGACTGGAAACACCATATATTTT. Translated: CASSTTGTGNTIYF.

The gene calls are TRBV10-3 and TRBJ1-3; D is undetermined. Germline V gene lookup returns CDR1 ENHRY and CDR2 SYGVKD. This CDR3 comprises 15 residues. V was shortened by 4 bases and J by 0 bases, with 10 bases between the two germline ends. CDR3 sequence reads: CAISVRLYSGNTIYF. CDR3 sequence (DNA): TGTGCCATCAGTGTTCGTCTCTACTCTGGAAACACCATATATTTT.

The CDR3 loop reads CASSYGRGYEQYF. The CDR3 nucleotides read TGTGCCAGCAGCTACGGACGGGGCTACGAGCAGTACTTC. The rearrangement links TRBV11-2 to TRBJ2-7, with D maybe TRBD2 (5 bases). Germline V lookup: CDR1 SGHAT, CDR2 FQNNGV. The CDR3 loop spans 13 amino acids. V was cut by 4 bases and J by 3 bases, with 10 bases left in between.

J is TRBJ2-1 and V is TRBV7-6; 11 bases are a match to TRBD2. From germline, CDR1 is SGHVS and CDR2 FNYEAQ. The CDR3 is 14 amino acids. With V trimmed by 10 bases and J by 5 bases, 7 bases remained unmatched. This CDR3 reads CAIDSGRGDNEQFF. Written as DNA, the CDR3 is TGTGCCATCGATAGCGGGAGGGGGGACAATGAGCAGTTCTTC.

The chain employs TRBV27 and TRBJ1-1; 7 bases match TRBD1. Unmatched junction bases numbered 6, after V lost 5 bases and J lost 0 bases. This CDR3 region has 15 residues. Looked up from germline, CDR1 is MNHEY and CDR2 is SMNVEV (reference sequence). In DNA, the CDR3 is TGTGCCAGCAGTACTAAGACAGGGATGAACACTGAAGCTTTCTTT. Protein sequence: CASSTKTGMNTEAFF.

The gene calls are TRBV9 and TRBJ2-5, with 9 bases aligning to TRBD2. The CDR3 is made up of 14 amino acids. The V and J ends lost 0 bases and 7 bases, in that order; junction bases with no gene match: 4. Germline CDR1 SGDLS, CDR2 YYNGEE. CDR3 amino acids: CASSVEETSGTQYF. The CDR3 bases are TGTGCCAGCAGCGTAGAGGAGACTAGCGGGACCCAGTACTTC.

This clone is a singleton in its sample. The chain has TRBV9 and TRBJ1-2; TRBD1 agrees at 8 bases. With V trimmed by 0 bases and J by 4 bases, 8 bases remained unmatched. Germline V gene lookup returns CDR1 SGDLS and CDR2 YYNGEE. The CDR3 runs 16 residues. The CDR3 here is CASSVVWTGFLYGYTF. In DNA form, the CDR3 reads TGTGCCAGCAGCGTAGTATGGACAGGGTTTCTCTATGGCTACACCTTC.

This chain connects TRBV10-3 to TRBJ1-3; 8 bases agree with TRBD1. CDR1 and CDR2 from the germline V gene are ENHRY and SYGVKD. This CDR3 region has 14 residues. Trimming removed 10 bases from V and 0 bases from J; junction bases left unmatched: 5. For the CDR3, the DNA is TGTGCCACGCGACAGGGGAGCTCTGGAAACACCATATATTTT. Translating gives CATRQGSSGNTIYF.

This rearrangement joins TRBV5-8 to TRBJ2-7; 8 positions agree with TRBD1. Looked up from germline, CDR1 is SGHTS and CDR2 is YDEGEE. The trim removed 0 bases at V and 4 bases at J, leaving 3 bases unmatched. CDR3 length: 14 residues. For the CDR3, the DNA is TGTGCCAGCAGCTTGGACAGGGGGTTGTACGAGCAGTACTTC. Translating gives CASSLDRGLYEQYF.

The chain recombines TRBV5-1 with TRBJ1-4; unclear D gene. This CDR3 comprises 13 residues. Trimming shortened V by 4 bases and J by 0 bases, and 4 bases separated the two germline ends. The germline gives CDR1 SGHRS, CDR2 YFSETQ. The CDR3 nucleotides are TGCGCCAGCAGCGACACAACTAATGAAAAACTGTTTTTT. Amino acid sequence: CASSDTTNEKLFF.

This clone was seen more than once but under ten times. The chain has TRBV7-2 and TRBJ1-5, with 7 bases identical to TRBD1. The ends lost 0 bases at V and 7 bases at J; junction bases unmatched: 6. The CDR3 is 15 residues long. CDR1 and CDR2 (germline): SGHTA, FQGNSA. The CDR3 DNA is TGTGCCAGCAGCTTAGCAGGACAGGTCAAACAGCCCCAGCATTTT. Encoded protein: CASSLAGQVKQPQHF.

J is TRBJ1-5 and V is TRBV10-2; D unclear. Per the germline V gene, CDR1 is WSHSY and CDR2 is SAAADI. V lost 5 bases to trimming and J lost 9 bases, with 14 bases between them. The CDR3 has 13 residues. CDR3 residues: CASSPYSGGPQHF. The CDR3 DNA sequence: TGCGCCAGCAGTCCCTATTCCGGAGGGCCCCAGCATTTT.

The rearrangement joins TRBV23-1 to TRBJ2-1; TRBD1 matches at 7 bases. TRBV23-1 is an ORF; its function is uncertain. J gave up 11 bases and V 0 bases, and 7 bases lay outside the gene matches. The CDR3 runs 14 residues. The CDR3 bases are TGCGCCAGCAGTCAATCGTTAGGGACAGATCAGCAGTTCTTC. It encodes CASSQSLGTDQQFF.

This CDR3 reads CASSFQPRDPQYF. CDR3 coding DNA: TGTGCCAGCAGCTTCCAACCGAGGGACCCGCAGTATTTT. The rearrangement links TRBV11-2 to TRBJ2-3, with D possibly being TRBD1 or TRBD2 (5 bases each). V lost 3 bases and J 10 bases, leaving 14 bases between the germline ends. Germline CDR1 is SGHAT and CDR2 is FQNNGV. The CDR3 length is 13 residues. Drawing the rest from reference TRBV11-2 and TRBJ2-3, the complete variable domain is EAGVAQSPRYKIIEKRQSVAFWCNPISGHATLYWYQQILGQGPKLLIQFQNNGVVDDSQLPKDRFSAERLKGVDSTLKIQPAKLEDSAVYLCASSFQPRDPQYFGPGTRLTVL.

The chain has TRBV4-1 and TRBJ2-7, with D tentatively TRBD2 (6 bases). From germline, CDR1 is MGHRA and CDR2 YSYEKL. The CDR3 consists of 14 residues. The V and J ends lost 2 bases and 0 bases respectively, with 8 bases between them. The CDR3 loop reads CASSQPTSSYEQYF. In DNA form, the CDR3 reads TGCGCCAGCAGCCAACCGACTAGCTCCTACGAGCAGTACTTC.

This clone has a handful of counts. The chain has TRBV27 and TRBJ1-4; D is unresolved. Trimming stripped 4 bases from V and 2 bases from J, with 14 bases between. The CDR3 spans 16 residues. Germline assignment: CDR1 MNHEY and CDR2 SMNVEV (reference sequence). CDR3 protein: CASSSDSFPTNEKLFF. For the CDR3, the DNA is TGTGCCAGCAGTTCCGACTCATTCCCGACTAATGAAAAACTGTTTTTT.